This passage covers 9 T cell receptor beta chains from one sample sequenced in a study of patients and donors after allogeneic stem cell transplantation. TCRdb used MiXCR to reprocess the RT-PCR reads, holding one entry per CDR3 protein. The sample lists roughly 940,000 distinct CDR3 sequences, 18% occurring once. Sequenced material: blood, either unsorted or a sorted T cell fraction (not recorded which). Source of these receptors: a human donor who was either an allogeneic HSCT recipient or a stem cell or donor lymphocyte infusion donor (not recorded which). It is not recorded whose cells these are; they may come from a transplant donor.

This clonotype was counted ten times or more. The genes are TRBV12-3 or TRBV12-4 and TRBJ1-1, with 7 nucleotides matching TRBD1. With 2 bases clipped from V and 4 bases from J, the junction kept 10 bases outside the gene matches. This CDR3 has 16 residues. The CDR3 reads CASSLMAGGGGTEAFF. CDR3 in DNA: TGTGCCAGCAGTTTAATGGCAGGGGGAGGGGGCACTGAAGCTTTCTTT.

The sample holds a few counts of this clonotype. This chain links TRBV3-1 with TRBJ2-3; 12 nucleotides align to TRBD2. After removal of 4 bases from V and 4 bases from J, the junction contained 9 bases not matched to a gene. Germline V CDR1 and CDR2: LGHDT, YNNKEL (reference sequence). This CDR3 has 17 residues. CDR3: CASSLPRLAGAADTQYF. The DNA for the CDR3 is TGTGCCAGCAGCCTTCCTCGACTAGCGGGAGCAGCAGATACGCAGTATTTT.

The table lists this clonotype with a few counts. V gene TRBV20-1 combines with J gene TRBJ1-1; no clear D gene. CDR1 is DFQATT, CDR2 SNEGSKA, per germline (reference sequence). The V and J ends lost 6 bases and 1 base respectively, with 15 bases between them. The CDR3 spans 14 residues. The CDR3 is CSAPRPRQNTEAFF. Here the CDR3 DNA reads TGCAGTGCGCCTCGACCAAGACAGAACACTGAAGCTTTCTTT.

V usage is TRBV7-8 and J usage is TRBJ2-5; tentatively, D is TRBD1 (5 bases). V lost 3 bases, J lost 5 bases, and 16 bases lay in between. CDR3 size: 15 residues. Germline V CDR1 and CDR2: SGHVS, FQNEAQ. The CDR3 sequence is CASSLAPRGMETQYF. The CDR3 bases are TGTGCCAGCAGCTTGGCCCCAAGGGGAATGGAGACCCAGTACTTC. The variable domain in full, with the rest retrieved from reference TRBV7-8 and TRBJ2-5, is GAGVSQSPRYKVAKRGQDVALRCDPISGHVSLFWYQQALGQGPEFLTYFQNEAQLDKSGLPSDRFFAERPEGSVSTLKIQRTQQEDSAVYLCASSLAPRGMETQYFGPGTRLLVL.

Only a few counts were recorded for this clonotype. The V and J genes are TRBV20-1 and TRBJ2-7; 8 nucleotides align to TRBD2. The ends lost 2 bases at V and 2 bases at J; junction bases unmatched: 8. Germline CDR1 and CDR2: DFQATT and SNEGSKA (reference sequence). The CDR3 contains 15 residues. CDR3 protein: CSARPPSGRPYEQYF. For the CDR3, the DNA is TGCAGTGCTAGACCACCTAGCGGGCGCCCCTACGAGCAGTACTTC.

The CDR3 spells CASSLNRVGNEQFF. The DNA of the CDR3 is TGTGCCAGCAGTTTAAATCGTGTTGGGAATGAGCAGTTCTTC. The J gene is TRBJ2-1, the V gene TRBV27, with unresolved D. Germline V gene lookup returns CDR1 MNHEY and CDR2 SMNVEV (reference sequence). Trimming cost V 2 bases and J 7 bases, with 12 bases left between them. The CDR3 covers 14 residues.

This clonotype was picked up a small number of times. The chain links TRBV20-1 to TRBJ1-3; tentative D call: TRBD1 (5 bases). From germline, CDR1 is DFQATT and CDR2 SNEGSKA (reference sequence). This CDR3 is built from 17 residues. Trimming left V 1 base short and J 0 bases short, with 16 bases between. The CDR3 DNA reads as TGCAGTGCTAGAGGGGACCGACCGAGCCACTCTGGAAACACCATATATTTT. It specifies CSARGDRPSHSGNTIYF.

CDR3 coding DNA: TGTGCCAGCAGTGAAGTCCTGGGGGAGACCCGTTCCTTCTACGAGCAGTACTTC. The encoded protein is CASSEVLGETRSFYEQYF. The rearrangement uses TRBV6-1 and TRBJ2-7; D possibly uses TRBD1 or TRBD2 (5 bases each). Per the germline V gene, CDR1 is MNHNS and CDR2 is SASEGT. Trimming shortened V by 1 base and J by 3 bases, and 22 bases separated the two germline ends. This CDR3 is 18 amino acids long.

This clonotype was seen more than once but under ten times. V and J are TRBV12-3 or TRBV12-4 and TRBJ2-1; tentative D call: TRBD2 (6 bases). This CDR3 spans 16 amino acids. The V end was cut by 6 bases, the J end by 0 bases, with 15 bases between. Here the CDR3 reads CASSHYSGTSYNEQFF. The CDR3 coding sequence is TGTGCCAGCAGCCACTATAGCGGAACCTCCTACAATGAGCAGTTCTTC.